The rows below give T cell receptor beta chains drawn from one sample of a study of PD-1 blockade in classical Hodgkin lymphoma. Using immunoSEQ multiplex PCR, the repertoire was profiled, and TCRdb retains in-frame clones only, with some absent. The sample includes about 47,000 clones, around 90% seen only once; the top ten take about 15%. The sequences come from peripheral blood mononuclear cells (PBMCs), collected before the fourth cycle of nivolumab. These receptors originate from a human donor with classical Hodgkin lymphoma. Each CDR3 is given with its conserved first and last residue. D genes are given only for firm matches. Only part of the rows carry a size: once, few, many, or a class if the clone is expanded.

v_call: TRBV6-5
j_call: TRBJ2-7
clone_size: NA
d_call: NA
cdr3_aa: CASAQGPSYEQYF
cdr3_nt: TGTGCCAGCGCACAGGGTCCCTCCTACGAGCAGTACTTC

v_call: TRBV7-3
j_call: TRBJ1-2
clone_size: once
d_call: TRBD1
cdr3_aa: CASSPETGGNPYGYTF
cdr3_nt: TGTGCCAGCAGCCCCGAAACAGGGGGGAATCCCTATGGCTACACCTTC

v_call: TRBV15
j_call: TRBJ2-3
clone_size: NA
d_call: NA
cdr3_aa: CATSLSGFTQYF
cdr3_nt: TGTGCCACCAGTCTTAGCGGCTTTACGCAGTATTTT

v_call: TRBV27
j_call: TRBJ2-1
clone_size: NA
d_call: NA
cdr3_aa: CASRKTRASRYNEQFF
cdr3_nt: TGTGCCAGCAGGAAAACCAGGGCTAGCCGATACAATGAGCAGTTCTTC

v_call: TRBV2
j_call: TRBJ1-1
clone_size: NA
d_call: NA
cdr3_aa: CASSASTLNTEAFF
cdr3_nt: TGTGCCAGCAGTGCTTCGACCTTGAACACTGAAGCTTTCTTT

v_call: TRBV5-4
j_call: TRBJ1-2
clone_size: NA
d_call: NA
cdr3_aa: CASTRTVAHYGYTF
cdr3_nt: TGTGCCAGCACCCGGACAGTGGCACACTATGGCTACACCTTC

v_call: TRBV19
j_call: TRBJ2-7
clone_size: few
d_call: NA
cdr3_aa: CATRREPYEQYF
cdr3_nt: TGTGCCACGAGGAGGGAACCCTACGAGCAGTACTTC

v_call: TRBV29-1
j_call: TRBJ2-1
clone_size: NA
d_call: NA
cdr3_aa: CSVLARVYNEQFF
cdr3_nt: TGCAGCGTTTTGGCTAGAGTTTACAATGAGCAGTTCTTC

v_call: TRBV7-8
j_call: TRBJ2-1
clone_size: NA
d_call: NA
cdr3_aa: CASSLHPRQAYNEQFF
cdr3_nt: TGTGCCAGCAGCTTACATCCGAGACAGGCGTACAATGAGCAGTTCTTC

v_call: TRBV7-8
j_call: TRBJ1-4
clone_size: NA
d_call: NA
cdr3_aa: CASSLTRDTYNEKLFF
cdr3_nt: TGTGCCAGCAGCTTGACCCGGGACACCTATAATGAAAAACTGTTTTTT

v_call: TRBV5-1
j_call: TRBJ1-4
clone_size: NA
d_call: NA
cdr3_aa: CASSFSGSNEKLFF
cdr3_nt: TGCGCCAGCAGCTTCTCGGGGAGCAATGAAAAACTGTTTTTT

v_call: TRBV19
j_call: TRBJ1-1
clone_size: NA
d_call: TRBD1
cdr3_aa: CASKPGGLAPEAFF
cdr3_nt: TGTGCCAGCAAACCAGGGGGGTTGGCCCCTGAAGCTTTCTTT

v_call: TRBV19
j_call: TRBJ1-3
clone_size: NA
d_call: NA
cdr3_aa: CASDRTALGNTIYF
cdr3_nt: TGTGCCAGCGATCGGACAGCCCTTGGAAACACCATATATTTT

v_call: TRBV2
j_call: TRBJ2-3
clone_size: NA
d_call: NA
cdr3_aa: CASSEVPTSTDTQYF
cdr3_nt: TGTGCCAGCAGTGAAGTCCCGACTAGCACAGATACGCAGTATTTT

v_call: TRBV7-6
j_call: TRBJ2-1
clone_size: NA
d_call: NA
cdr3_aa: CASSLARIAAYNEQFF
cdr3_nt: TGTGCCAGCAGCTTAGCGCGGATAGCGGCGTACAATGAGCAGTTCTTC

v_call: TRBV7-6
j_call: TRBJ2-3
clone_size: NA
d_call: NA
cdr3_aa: CASSLSGLPRSTQYF
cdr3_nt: TGTGCCAGCAGCCTATCTGGACTACCCCGCAGTACGCAGTATTTT

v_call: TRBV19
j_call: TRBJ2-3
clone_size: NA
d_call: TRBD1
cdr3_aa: CASTHRGGAADTQYF
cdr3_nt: TGTGCCAGTACCCATCGAGGGGGCGCAGCAGATACGCAGTATTTT

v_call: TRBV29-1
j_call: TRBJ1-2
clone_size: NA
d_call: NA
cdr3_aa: CSAFGSARHGYTF
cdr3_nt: TGCAGCGCCTTCGGGTCAGCGCGTCATGGCTACACCTTC

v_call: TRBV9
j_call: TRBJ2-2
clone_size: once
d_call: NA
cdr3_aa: CASSVGGGELFF
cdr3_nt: TGTGCCAGCAGCGTAGGGGGCGGGGAGCTGTTTTTT

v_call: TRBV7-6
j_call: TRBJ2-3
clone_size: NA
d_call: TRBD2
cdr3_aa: CASSPRMGGSTDTQYF
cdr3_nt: TGTGCCAGCAGCCCCCGGATGGGCGGGAGTACAGATACGCAGTATTTT

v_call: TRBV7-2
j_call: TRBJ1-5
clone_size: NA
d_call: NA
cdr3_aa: CASSLAYSNQPQHF
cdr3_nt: TGTGCCAGCAGCTTAGCGTATAGCAATCAGCCCCAGCATTTT

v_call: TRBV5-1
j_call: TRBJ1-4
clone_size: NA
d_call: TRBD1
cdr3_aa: CASADRGNEKLFF
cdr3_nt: TGCGCCAGCGCCGACAGGGGCAATGAAAAACTGTTTTTT

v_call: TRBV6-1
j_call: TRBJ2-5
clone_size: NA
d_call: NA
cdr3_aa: CASSELTPETQYF
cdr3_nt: TGTGCCAGCAGTGAACTAACCCCAGAGACCCAGTACTTC

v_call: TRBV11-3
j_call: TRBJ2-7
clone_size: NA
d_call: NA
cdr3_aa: CASSGGIAYEQYF
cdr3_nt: TGTGCCAGCAGCGGCGGGATCGCCTACGAGCAGTACTTC

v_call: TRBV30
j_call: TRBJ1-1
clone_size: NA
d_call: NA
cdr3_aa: CAWSETGNTEAFF
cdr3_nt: TGTGCCTGGAGTGAAACAGGGAACACTGAAGCTTTCTTT

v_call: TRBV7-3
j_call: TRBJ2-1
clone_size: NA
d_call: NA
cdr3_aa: CASSLMGHGQFF
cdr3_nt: TGTGCCAGCAGCTTAATGGGGCATGGGCAGTTCTTC

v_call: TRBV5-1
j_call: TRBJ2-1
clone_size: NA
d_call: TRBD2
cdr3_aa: CASRLAGSSYNEQFF
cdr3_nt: TGCGCCAGCAGACTAGCGGGAAGCTCCTACAATGAGCAGTTCTTC

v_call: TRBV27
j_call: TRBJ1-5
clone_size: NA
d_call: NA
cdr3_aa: CASSPQDSNQPQHF
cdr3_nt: TGTGCCAGCAGTCCGCAAGATAGCAATCAGCCCCAGCATTTT

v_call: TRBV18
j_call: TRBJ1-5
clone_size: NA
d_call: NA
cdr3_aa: CASSPYSGQSNQPQHF
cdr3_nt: TGTGCCAGCTCACCATACTCAGGGCAGTCTAATCAGCCCCAGCATTTT

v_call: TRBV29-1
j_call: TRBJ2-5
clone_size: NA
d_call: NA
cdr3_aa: CSVVLQAGGETQYF
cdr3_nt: TGCAGCGTTGTTTTACAGGCAGGAGGGGAGACCCAGTACTTC

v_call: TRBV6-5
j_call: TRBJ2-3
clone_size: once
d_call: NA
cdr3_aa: CASSGWGSTDTQYF
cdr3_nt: TGTGCCAGCAGCGGCTGGGGGTCCACAGATACGCAGTATTTT

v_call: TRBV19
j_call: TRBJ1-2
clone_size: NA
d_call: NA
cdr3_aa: CASSLGGRGHGYTF
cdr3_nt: TGTGCCAGTAGCCTTGGGGGTCGGGGACATGGCTACACCTTC

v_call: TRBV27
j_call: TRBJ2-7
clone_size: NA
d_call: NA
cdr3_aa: CAASLGRFYEQYF
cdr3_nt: TGTGCCGCCAGCTTAGGTCGGTTCTACGAGCAGTACTTC

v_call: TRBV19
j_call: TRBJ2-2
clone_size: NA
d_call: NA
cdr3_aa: CASKTAGTGELFF
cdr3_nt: TGTGCCAGTAAGACGGCGGGAACCGGGGAGCTGTTTTTT

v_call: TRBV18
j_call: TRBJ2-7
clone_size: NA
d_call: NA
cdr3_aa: CASSPLGTSYEQYF
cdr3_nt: TGTGCCAGCTCACCATTGGGAACGAGCTACGAGCAGTACTTC

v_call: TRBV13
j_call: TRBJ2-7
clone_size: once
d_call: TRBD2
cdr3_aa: CASSLTLAGGYEQYF
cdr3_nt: TGTGCCAGCAGCTTAACCCTAGCGGGAGGCTACGAGCAGTACTTC

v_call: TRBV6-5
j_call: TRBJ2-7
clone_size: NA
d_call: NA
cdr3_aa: CASSKTDWGYEQYF
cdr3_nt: TGTGCCAGCAGTAAGACAGATTGGGGCTACGAGCAGTACTTC

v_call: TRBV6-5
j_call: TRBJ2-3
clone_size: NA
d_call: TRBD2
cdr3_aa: CASRTSLSTDTQYF
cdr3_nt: TGTGCCAGCAGGACTAGCTTATCTACAGATACGCAGTATTTT

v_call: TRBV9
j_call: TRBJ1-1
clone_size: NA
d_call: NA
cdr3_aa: CASSVARNTEAFF
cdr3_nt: TGTGCCAGCAGCGTAGCTAGGAACACTGAAGCTTTCTTT

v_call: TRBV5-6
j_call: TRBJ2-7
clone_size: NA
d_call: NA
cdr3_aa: CASSTTGITYEQYF
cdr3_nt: TGTGCCAGCAGTACGACAGGTATAACCTACGAGCAGTACTTC

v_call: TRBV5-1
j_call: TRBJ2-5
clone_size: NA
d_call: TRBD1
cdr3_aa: CASSFSLGQGEETQYF
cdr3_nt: TGCGCCAGCAGCTTTTCCCTTGGACAGGGGGAAGAGACCCAGTACTTC

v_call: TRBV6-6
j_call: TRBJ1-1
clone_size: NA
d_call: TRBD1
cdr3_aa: CATKGAGVEAFF
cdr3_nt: TGTGCCACGAAGGGGGCGGGGGTTGAAGCTTTCTTT

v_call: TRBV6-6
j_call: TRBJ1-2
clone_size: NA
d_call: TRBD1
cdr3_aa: CASREFTGDVGYTF
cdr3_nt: TGTGCCAGCAGGGAGTTTACAGGGGACGTCGGCTACACCTTC

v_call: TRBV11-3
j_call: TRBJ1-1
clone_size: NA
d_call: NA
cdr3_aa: CASSLDLLISTPNTEAFF
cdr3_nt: TGTGCCAGCAGCTTAGATCTCCTAATATCGACCCCAAACACTGAAGCTTTCTTT

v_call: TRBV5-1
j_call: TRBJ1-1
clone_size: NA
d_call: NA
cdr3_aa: CASSLALDTEAFF
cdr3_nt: TGCGCCAGCAGCTTGGCCTTGGACACTGAAGCTTTCTTT

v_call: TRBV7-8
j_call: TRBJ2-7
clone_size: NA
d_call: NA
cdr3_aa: CASSPAGLYEQYF
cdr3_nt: TGTGCCAGCAGCCCAGCCGGCCTCTACGAGCAGTACTTC

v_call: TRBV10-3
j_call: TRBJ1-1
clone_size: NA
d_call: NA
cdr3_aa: CAIRGVLNTEAFF
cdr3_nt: TGTGCCATCAGAGGCGTCTTGAACACTGAAGCTTTCTTT

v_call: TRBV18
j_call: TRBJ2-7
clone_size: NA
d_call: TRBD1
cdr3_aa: CASSPGTVIIPEQYF
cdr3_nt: TGTGCCAGCTCACCAGGGACAGTCATTATTCCCGAGCAGTACTTC

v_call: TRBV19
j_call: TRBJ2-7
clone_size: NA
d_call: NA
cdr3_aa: CASSIDLRLYEQYF
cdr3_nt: TGTGCCAGTAGTATAGATCTGAGGCTCTACGAGCAGTACTTC

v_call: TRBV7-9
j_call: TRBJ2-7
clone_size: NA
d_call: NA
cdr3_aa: CASSLGDNYEQYF
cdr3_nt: TGTGCCAGCAGCTTAGGGGACAACTACGAGCAGTACTTC

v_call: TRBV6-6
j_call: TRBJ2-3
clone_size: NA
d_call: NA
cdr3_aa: CASSYSGTDTQYF
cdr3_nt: TGTGCCAGCAGTTACTCTGGCACAGATACGCAGTATTTT

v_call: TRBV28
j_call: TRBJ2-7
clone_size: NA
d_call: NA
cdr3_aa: CATYPIRRARSYEQYF
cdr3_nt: TGTGCTACCTACCCTATTCGGAGGGCTAGGTCCTACGAGCAGTACTTC

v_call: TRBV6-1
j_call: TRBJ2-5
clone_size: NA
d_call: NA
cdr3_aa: CASSENPTWETQYF
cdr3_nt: TGTGCCAGCAGTGAAAACCCCACTTGGGAGACCCAGTACTTC

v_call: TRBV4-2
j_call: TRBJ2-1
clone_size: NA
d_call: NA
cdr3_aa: CASSQGTGLYNEQFF
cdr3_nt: TGTGCCAGCAGCCAAGGAACGGGGCTATACAATGAGCAGTTCTTC

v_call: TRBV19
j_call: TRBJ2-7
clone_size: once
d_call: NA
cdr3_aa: CASSTQGAAYEQYF
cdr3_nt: TGTGCCAGTAGTACCCAGGGCGCTGCCTACGAGCAGTACTTC